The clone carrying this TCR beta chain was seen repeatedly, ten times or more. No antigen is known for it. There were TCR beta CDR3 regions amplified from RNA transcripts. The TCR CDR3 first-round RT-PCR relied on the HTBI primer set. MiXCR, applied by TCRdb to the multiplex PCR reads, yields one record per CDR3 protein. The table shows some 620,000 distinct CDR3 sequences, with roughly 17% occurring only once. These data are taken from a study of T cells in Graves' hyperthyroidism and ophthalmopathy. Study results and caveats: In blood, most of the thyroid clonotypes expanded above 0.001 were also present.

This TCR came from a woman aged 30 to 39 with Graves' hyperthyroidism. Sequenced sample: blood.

CDR3 sequence reads: CASRRDRGIDTQYF. The CDR3 DNA reads TGTGCCAGCAGGAGGGACAGGGGAATAGATACGCAGTATTTT. V gene TRBV27 combines with J gene TRBJ2-3; TRBD1 matches 10 bases. This CDR3 comprises 14 residues. Germline assignment: CDR1 MNHEY and CDR2 SMNVEV (reference sequence). Trimming cost V 6 bases and J 5 bases; bases outside gene matches: 5.